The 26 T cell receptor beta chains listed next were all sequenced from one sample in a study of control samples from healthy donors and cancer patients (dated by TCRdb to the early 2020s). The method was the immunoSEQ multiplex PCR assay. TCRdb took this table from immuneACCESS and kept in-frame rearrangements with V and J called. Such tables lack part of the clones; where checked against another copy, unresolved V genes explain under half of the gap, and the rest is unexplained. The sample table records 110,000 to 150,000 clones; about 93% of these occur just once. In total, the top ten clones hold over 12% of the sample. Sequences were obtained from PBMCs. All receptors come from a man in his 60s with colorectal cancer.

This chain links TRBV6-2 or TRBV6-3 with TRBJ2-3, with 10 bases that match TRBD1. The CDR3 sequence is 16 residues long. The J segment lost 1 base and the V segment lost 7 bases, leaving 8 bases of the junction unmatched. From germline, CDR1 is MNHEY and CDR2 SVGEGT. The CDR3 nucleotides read TGTGCCAGCACCCCTCTCGACAGGGGGCGCACAGATACGCAGTATTTT. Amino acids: CASTPLDRGRTDTQYF.

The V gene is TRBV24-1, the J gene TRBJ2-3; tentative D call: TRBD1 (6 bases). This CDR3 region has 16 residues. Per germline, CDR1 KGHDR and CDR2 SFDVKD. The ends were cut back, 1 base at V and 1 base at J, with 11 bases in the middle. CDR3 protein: CATSDFRKGGTDTQYF. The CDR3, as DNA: TGTGCCACCAGTGATTTTCGAAAGGGGGGCACAGATACGCAGTATTTT.

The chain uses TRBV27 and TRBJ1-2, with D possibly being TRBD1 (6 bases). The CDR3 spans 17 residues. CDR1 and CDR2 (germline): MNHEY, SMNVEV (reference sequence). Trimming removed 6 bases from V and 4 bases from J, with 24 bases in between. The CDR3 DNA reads TGTGCCAGCAGCACCTCCAGGGGTTGGTCCGACGGCTATGGCTACACCTTC. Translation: CASSTSRGWSDGYGYTF.

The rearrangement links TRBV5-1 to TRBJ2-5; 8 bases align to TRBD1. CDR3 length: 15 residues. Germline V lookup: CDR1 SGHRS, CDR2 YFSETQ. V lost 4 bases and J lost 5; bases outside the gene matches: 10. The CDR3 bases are TGCGCCAGCAGCCCGGTCCAGGGGGCCAGGGAGACCCAGTACTTC. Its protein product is CASSPVQGARETQYF.

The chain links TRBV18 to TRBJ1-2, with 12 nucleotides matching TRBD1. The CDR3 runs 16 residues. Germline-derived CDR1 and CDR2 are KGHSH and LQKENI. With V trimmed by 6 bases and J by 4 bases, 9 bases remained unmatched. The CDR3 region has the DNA TGTGCCAGCTCTCGCGAGGGACAGGGGGCCTTCTATGGCTACACCTTC. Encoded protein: CASSREGQGAFYGYTF.

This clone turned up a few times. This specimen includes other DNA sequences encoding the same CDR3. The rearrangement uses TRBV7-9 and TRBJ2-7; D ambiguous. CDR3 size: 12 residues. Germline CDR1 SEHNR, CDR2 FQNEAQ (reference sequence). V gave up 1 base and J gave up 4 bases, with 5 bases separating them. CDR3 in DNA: TGTGCCAGCAGCTTAGTGGGATACGAGCAGTACTTC. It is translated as CASSLVGYEQYF.

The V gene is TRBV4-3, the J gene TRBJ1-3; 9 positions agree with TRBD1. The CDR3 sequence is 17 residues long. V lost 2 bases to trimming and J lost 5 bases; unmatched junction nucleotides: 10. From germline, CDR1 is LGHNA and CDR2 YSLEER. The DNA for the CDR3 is TGCGCCAGCAGCCAACGGTTGACAGGGGGTGGGAGAAACACCATATATTTT. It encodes CASSQRLTGGGRNTIYF.

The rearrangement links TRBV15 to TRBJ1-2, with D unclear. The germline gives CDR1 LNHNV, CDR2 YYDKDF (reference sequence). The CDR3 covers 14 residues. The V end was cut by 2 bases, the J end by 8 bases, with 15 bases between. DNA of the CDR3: TGTGCCACCAGCAGAAGGACCGACCCATACGGCTACACCTTC. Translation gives CATSRRTDPYGYTF.

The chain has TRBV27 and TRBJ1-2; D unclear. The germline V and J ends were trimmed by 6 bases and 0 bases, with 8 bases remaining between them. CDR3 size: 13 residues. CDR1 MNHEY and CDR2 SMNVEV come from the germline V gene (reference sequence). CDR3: CASRGLPNYGYTF. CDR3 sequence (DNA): TGTGCCAGCAGGGGTCTCCCTAACTATGGCTACACCTTC.

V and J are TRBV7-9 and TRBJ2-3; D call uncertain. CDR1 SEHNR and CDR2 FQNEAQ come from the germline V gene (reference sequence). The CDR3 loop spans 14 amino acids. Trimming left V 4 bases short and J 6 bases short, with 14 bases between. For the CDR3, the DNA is TGTGCCAGCAGCTCCGCCATCTTGAGGGATACGCAGTATTTT. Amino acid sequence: CASSSAILRDTQYF.

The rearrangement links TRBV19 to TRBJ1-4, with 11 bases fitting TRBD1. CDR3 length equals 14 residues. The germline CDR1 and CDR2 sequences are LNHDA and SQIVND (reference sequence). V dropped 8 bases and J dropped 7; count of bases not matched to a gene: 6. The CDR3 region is CASRTGTGGEKLFF. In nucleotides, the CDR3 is TGTGCCAGTCGGACCGGGACAGGGGGTGAAAAACTGTTTTTT.

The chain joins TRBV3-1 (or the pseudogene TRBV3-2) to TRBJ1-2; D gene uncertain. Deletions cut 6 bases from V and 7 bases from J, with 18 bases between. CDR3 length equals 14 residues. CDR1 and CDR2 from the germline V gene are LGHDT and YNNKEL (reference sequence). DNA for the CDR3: TGTGCCAGCAGGCAGGCCGCGAGGGCCGGTGGCTACACCTTC. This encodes CASRQAARAGGYTF.

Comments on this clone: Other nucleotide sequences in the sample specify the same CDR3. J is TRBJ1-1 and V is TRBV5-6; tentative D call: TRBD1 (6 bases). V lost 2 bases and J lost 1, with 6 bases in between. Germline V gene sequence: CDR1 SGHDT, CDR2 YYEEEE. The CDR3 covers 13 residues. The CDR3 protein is CASSLGGNTEAFF. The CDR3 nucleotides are TGTGCCAGCAGCTTAGGGGGGAACACTGAAGCTTTCTTT.

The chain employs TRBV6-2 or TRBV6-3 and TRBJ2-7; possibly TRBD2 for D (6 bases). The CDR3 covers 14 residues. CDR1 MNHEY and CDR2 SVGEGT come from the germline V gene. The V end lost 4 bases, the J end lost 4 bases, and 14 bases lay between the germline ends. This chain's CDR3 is CASSSGLPPYEQYF. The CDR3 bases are TGTGCCAGCAGTTCTGGACTACCACCATACGAGCAGTACTTC.

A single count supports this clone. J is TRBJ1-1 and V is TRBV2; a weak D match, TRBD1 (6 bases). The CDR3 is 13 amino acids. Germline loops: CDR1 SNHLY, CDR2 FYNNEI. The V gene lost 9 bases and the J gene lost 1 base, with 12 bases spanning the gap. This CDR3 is CASGGHTNTEAFF. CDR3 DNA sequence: TGTGCCAGTGGGGGCCACACGAACACTGAAGCTTTCTTT.

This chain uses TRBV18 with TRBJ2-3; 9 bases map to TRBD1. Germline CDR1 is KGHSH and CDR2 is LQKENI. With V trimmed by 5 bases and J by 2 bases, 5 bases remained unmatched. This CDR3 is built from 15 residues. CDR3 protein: CASSFDRGFTDTQYF. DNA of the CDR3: TGTGCCAGCTCATTCGACAGGGGGTTCACAGATACGCAGTATTTT.

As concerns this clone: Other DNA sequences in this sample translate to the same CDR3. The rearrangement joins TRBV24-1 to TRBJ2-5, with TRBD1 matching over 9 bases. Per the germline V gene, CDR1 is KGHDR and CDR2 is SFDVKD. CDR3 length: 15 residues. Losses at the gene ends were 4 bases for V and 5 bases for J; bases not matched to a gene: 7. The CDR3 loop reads CATSDPGQGGETQYF. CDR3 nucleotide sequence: TGTGCCACCAGTGACCCGGGACAGGGAGGGGAGACCCAGTACTTC.

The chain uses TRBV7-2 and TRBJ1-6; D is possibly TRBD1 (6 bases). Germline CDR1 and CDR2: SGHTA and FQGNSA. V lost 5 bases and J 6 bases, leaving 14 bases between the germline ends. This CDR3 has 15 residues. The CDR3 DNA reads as TGTGCCAGCAGCCAGGGGCAAGTAACTAATTCACCCCTCCACTTT. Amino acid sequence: CASSQGQVTNSPLHF.

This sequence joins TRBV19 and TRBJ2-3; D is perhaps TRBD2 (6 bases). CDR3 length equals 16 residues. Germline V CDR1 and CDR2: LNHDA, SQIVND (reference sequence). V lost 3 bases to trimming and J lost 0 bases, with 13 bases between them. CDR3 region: CASSMISSGSTDTQYF. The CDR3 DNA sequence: TGTGCCAGTAGTATGATCAGTAGCGGAAGCACAGATACGCAGTATTTT.

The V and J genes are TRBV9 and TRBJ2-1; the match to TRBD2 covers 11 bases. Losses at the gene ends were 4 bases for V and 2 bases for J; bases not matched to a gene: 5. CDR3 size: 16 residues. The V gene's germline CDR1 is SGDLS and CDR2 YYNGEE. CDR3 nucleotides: TGTGCCAGCAGCCCCGGACTAGCGGGCACCTACAATGAGCAGTTCTTC. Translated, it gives CASSPGLAGTYNEQFF.

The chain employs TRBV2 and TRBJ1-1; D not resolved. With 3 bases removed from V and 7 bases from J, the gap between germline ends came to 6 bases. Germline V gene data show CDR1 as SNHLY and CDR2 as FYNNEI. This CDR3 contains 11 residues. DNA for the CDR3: TGTGCCAGCAGTGACCCCGATGAAGCTTTCTTT. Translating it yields CASSDPDEAFF.

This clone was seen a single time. CDR3 loop: CASSRGTGREQYF. The CDR3, as DNA: TGTGCCAGCAGCCGGGGGACAGGGCGCGAGCAGTACTTC. The gene calls are TRBV7-7 and TRBJ2-7, with 9 bases identical to TRBD1. The germline CDR1 and CDR2 sequences are SSHAT and FNYEAQ (reference sequence). This CDR3 contains 13 residues. V dropped 5 bases and J dropped 6; count of bases not matched to a gene: 5.

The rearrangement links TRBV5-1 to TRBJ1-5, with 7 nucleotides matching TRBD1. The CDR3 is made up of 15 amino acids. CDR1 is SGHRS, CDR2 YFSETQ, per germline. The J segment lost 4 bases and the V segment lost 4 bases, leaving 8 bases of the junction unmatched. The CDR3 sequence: CASSPGQVENQPQHF. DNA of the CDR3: TGCGCCAGCAGCCCCGGACAGGTTGAAAATCAGCCCCAGCATTTT.

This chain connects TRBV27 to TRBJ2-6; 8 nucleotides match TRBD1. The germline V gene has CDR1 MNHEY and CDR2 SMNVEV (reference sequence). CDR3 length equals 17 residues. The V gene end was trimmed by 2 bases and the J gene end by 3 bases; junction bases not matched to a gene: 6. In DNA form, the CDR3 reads TGTGCCAGCAGTTTAGAGGGACAGGCGAATGGGGCCAACGTCCTGACTTTC. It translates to CASSLEGQANGANVLTF.

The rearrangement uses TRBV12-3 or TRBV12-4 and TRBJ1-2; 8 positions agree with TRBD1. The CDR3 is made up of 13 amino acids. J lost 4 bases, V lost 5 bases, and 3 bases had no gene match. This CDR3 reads CASSLDRGYGYTF. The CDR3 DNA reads TGTGCCAGCAGTCTTGACAGGGGCTATGGCTACACCTTC.

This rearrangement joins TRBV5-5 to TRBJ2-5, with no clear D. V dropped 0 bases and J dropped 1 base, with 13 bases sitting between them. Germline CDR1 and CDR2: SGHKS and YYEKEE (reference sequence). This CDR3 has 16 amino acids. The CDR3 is CASSLGPADGQETQYF. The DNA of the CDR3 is TGTGCCAGCAGCTTGGGCCCCGCGGACGGCCAAGAGACCCAGTACTTC.